This is a list of T cell receptor beta chains from one sample in a study of blood T cell repertoires in COVID-19. Sequencing was performed with immunoSEQ multiplex PCR; in TCRdb, only in-frame clones are kept and a portion is missing. Among approximately 99,000 clones listed, just over 85% were seen once. The material sequenced was peripheral blood. All receptors come from a man aged 50 to 59 with COVID-19, enrolled during active disease. CDR3s include the opening cysteine and the closing phenylalanine or tryptophan. The D gene is left open where the match is weak. Size is omitted from some rows. Given values are once, few, many or a class for expanded clones.

>13|TRBJ2-2|TRBV4-1|NA|NA
TGCGCCAGCAGACACACAGGGTCGGGGGAGCTGTTTTTT
CASRHTGSGELFF
>15|TRBJ2-7|TRBV6-1|NA|TRBD1
TGTGCCAGCAGTGATCGACAGGGGGCGCGGTACGAGCAGTACTTC
CASSDRQGARYEQYF
>17|TRBJ2-3|TRBV27|NA|NA
TGTGCCAGCAGTTTATCCATACGGACAGTTAGCACAGATACGCAGTATTTT
CASSLSIRTVSTDTQYF
>13|TRBJ2-7|TRBV7-2|NA|NA
TGTGCCAGCAGCTTACAACAGGAGTACGAGCAGTACTTC
CASSLQQEYEQYF
>13|TRBJ1-1|TRBV9|NA|TRBD1
TGTGCCAGCAGCATTGGACAGGGAGGTGTAGCTTTCTTT
CASSIGQGGVAFF
>13|TRBJ2-1|TRBV9|NA|NA
TGTGCCAGCAGCATTAATAGCGGTAATGAGCAGTTCTTC
CASSINSGNEQFF
>15|TRBJ1-4|TRBV9|NA|NA
TGTGCCAGCAGCGTCTTTTCGGGTCCTAATGAAAAACTGTTTTTT
CASSVFSGPNEKLFF
>15|TRBJ2-7|TRBV5-1|NA|TRBD1
TGCGCCAGCAGCCCTACAGGGGGTCAAAACTACGAGCAGTACTTC
CASSPTGGQNYEQYF
>13|TRBJ2-7|TRBV5-5|NA|NA
TGTGCCAGCAGCTTGGTTCGTTCCTACGAGCAGTACTTC
CASSLVRSYEQYF
>14|TRBJ1-2|TRBV30|NA|TRBD1
TGTGCCTGGACGCGGACAGGGAATAGTAAGGGCTACACCTTC
CAWTRTGNSKGYTF
>15|TRBJ1-2|TRBV5-4|NA|NA
TGTGCCAGCAGCTTAGATTACAGGGTTAACTATGGCTACACCTTC
CASSLDYRVNYGYTF
>15|TRBJ2-7|TRBV6-1|NA|NA
TGTGCCAGCAGTGACGCAAGCGCCCACTCCTACGAGCAGTACTTC
CASSDASAHSYEQYF
>16|TRBJ1-5|TRBV28|once|TRBD1
TGTGCCAGCAGTCGGACAGGGGCTATTAGCAATCAGCCCCAGCATTTT
CASSRTGAISNQPQHF
>14|TRBJ1-1|TRBV19|NA|NA
TGTGCCAGTAGTAAGGCACAGGAGAACACTGAAGCTTTCTTT
CASSKAQENTEAFF
>16|TRBJ2-7|TRBV5-1|NA|TRBD2
TGCGCCAGCAGCTTGGCGGTGGGGACTACTTTGAACGAGCAGTACTTC
CASSLAVGTTLNEQYF
>15|TRBJ1-1|TRBV7-9|once|NA
TGTGCCAGCAGCTTAGCTTGGCAGGGGTCGGCTGAAGCTTTCTTT
CASSLAWQGSAEAFF
>18|TRBJ2-4|TRBV21-1|NA|NA
TGTGCCAGCAGCAAAGCATGGACTAGCGGGGTTAAGAGGGACATTCAGTACTTC
CASSKAWTSGVKRDIQYF
>13|TRBJ1-2|TRBV27|NA|NA
TGTGCCAGCAGGGGAACAGGGCGTCGGGGCTACACCTTC
CASRGTGRRGYTF
>14|TRBJ2-7|TRBV15|NA|TRBD2
TGTGCCACCAGCCCGCGGGGGGGCAGCTACGAGCAGTACTTC
CATSPRGGSYEQYF
>13|TRBJ1-1|TRBV30|NA|TRBD1
TGTGCCTTAAGCACAGGGGTGGGCACTGAAGCTTTCTTT
CALSTGVGTEAFF
>13|TRBJ1-4|TRBV19|NA|NA
TGTGCCAGTAGTATCGCAGGGTGGGAAAAACTGTTTTTT
CASSIAGWEKLFF
>14|TRBJ2-2|TRBV30|once|NA
TGTGCCTACCAGGACACCGCGAACACCGGGGAGCTGTTTTTT
CAYQDTANTGELFF
>13|TRBJ1-1|TRBV30|once|NA
TGTGCCTGGACATTCGGGGGGAACACTGAAGCTTTCTTT
CAWTFGGNTEAFF
>13|TRBJ2-1|TRBV29-1|NA|TRBD2
TGCAGCGTTCAATTACTAGCGGGGAATGAGCAGTTCTTC
CSVQLLAGNEQFF
>15|TRBJ1-2|TRBV5-5|NA|TRBD1
TGTGCCAGCAGCTTGGGGGACAGGAGTATTAGGAGCTACACCTTC
CASSLGDRSIRSYTF
>16|TRBJ1-2|TRBV7-2|NA|TRBD1
TGTGCCAGCAGCAAAGGGACAGGGGGGCTTGACTATGGCTACACCTTC
CASSKGTGGLDYGYTF
>15|TRBJ1-6|TRBV28|few|NA
TGTGCCAGCAGTTTACCCAGGGCCAGGCATTCACCCCTCCACTTT
CASSLPRARHSPLHF
>15|TRBJ2-2|TRBV3-1/TRBV3-2|once|NA
TGTGCCAGCAGCCCAACGGCGGCGAACACCGGGGAGCTGTTTTTT
CASSPTAANTGELFF
>15|TRBJ1-2|TRBV5-1|NA|NA
TGCGCCAGCAGCGAAGGGACACTGACTAACTATGGCTACACCTTC
CASSEGTLTNYGYTF
>16|TRBJ1-3|TRBV6-6|NA|TRBD1
TGTGCCAGCAGTTACTTAACAGGGACAGGGGAAAACACCATATATTTT
CASSYLTGTGENTIYF
>13|TRBJ2-2|TRBV6-5|NA|NA
TGTGCCAGCAGTTCCCTGAGCACCGGGGAGCTGTTTTTT
CASSSLSTGELFF